The subject of this entry is one TCR beta chain. The data belong to a study of T cell changes during pregnancy in multiple sclerosis. The table came from immunoSEQ multiplex PCR; TCRdb's copy has only in-frame clones and leaves some out. The profile shows about 52,000 clones, around 94% of them singletons. V was pared by 0 bases and J by 7 bases, with 7 bases between. Germline V lookup: CDR1 SGHVS, CDR2 FQNEAQ. This CDR3 is built from 13 residues. Here the sequenced sample was CD4+ T cells from peripheral blood mononuclear cells, taken before pregnancy. This TCR came from a female donor with multiple sclerosis, enrolled in a pregnancy study. The V and J genes are TRBV7-8 and TRBJ2-4; D unclear. CDR3 sequence (DNA): TGTGCCAGCAGCTTAGCACGGTGGAACATTCAGTACTTC. Translated, it gives CASSLARWNIQYF.